The next 27 T cell receptor beta chains were all read from a single sample in a study of Ad26.COV2.S vaccination and SARS-CoV-2 variants. Treatment specified: about 20 received Ad26.COV2.S at low or high dose, single or two shots; about five received placebo; per-sample allocation not given. Sampling took place 63 days after the first vaccine or placebo injection. The method was immunoSEQ multiplex PCR; TCRdb's version includes in-frame clones alone and lacks a portion of them. The data hold some 270,000 clones, with roughly 89% observed a single time. The sequencing used peripheral blood, collected in a trial of Ad26.COV2.S vaccine versus placebo. These receptors were obtained from a person between 18 and 65 years old who received the Ad26.COV2.S COVID-19 vaccine or a placebo.

The chain is built from TRBV6-5 and TRBJ2-2; D call uncertain. Germline loops: CDR1 MNHEY, CDR2 SVGAGI. V lost 2 bases and J 2 bases, leaving 12 bases between the germline ends. This CDR3 comprises 16 residues. The CDR3 region has the DNA TGTGCCAGCAGTTACAGCGTACCGTCTAACACCGGGGAGCTGTTTTTT. It translates to CASSYSVPSNTGELFF.

This clone was detected once. The chain links TRBV5-4 to TRBJ2-3, with 8 bases lining up with TRBD2. CDR1 is SGHNT and CDR2 is YYREEE in the germline V gene (reference sequence). J lost 6 bases, V lost 4 bases, and 10 bases had no gene match. The length of the CDR3 is 15 residues. Written as DNA, the CDR3 is TGTGCCAGCAGCCCAGGGGCGGGGGGCGGCGATACGCAGTATTTT. Translated, it gives CASSPGAGGGDTQYF.

This clone occurred a few times. The chain is built from TRBV7-2 and TRBJ2-3; D remains ambiguous. This CDR3 is built from 12 residues. Trimming took 5 bases from V and 6 from J, leaving 9 bases between them. In germline, CDR1 is SGHTA, CDR2 FQGNSA. In DNA form, the CDR3 reads TGTGCCAGCAGCAAGGACCGGGATACGCAGTATTTT. The encoded protein is CASSKDRDTQYF.

CDR3 in amino acids: CATSDRQFTDTQYF. The CDR3, as DNA: TGTGCCACCAGTGATCGGCAGTTCACAGATACGCAGTATTTT. V is TRBV24-1 and J is TRBJ2-3; D is uncertain. Germline V gene sequence: CDR1 KGHDR, CDR2 SFDVKD. Deletions cut 3 bases from V and 2 bases from J, with 8 bases between. The CDR3 has 14 residues.

The chain carries TRBV27 and TRBJ2-2; D perhaps matches TRBD1 (6 bases). Germline CDR1 is MNHEY and CDR2 is SMNVEV (reference sequence). Trimming took 3 bases from V and 4 from J, leaving 12 bases between them. This CDR3 comprises 15 residues. CDR3 amino acids: CASSFQAGVTGELFF. CDR3 DNA sequence: TGTGCCAGCAGTTTTCAGGCAGGGGTCACCGGGGAGCTGTTTTTT.

This clone was recorded once. The rearrangement uses TRBV4-2 and TRBJ1-2, with D possibly matching TRBD1 (5 bases). Germline CDR1 and CDR2: LGHNA and YNFKEQ. The CDR3 totals 18 residues. V shed 3 bases and J shed 2 bases, with 22 bases lying between them. The CDR3 loop reads CASSHISTGTVLNYGYTF. In DNA form, the CDR3 reads TGTGCCAGCAGCCATATCAGCACCGGGACGGTCTTAAACTATGGCTACACCTTC.

This chain links TRBV11-2 with TRBJ1-2; D uncertain. The CDR3 length is 16 residues. Germline assignment: CDR1 SGHAT and CDR2 FQNNGV. The V gene lost 0 bases and the J gene lost 1 base, with 12 bases spanning the gap. The CDR3 nucleotides are TGTGCCAGCAGCTTAGAGGCATTTCACTTTAACTATGGCTACACCTTC. Amino acids: CASSLEAFHFNYGYTF.

The chain uses TRBV7-9 and TRBJ2-1, with TRBD2 matching 11 bases. V lost 6 bases and J lost 1; bases outside the gene matches: 11. The V gene's germline CDR1 is SEHNR and CDR2 FQNEAQ (reference sequence). The CDR3 loop spans 18 amino acids. CDR3 sequence (DNA): TGTGCCAGCAGGGATAGCGGGAGGGCCTTAATTTCCTACAATGAGCAGTTCTTC. Protein product: CASRDSGRALISYNEQFF.

The J gene is TRBJ1-1, the V gene TRBV14, with 7 bases that match TRBD1. V shed 2 bases and J 5 bases; nucleotides not matched to a gene: 8. CDR3 length: 15 residues. Germline V CDR1 and CDR2: SGHDN, FVKESK. CDR3 amino acids: CASSQHNRGSTEAFF. CDR3 DNA: TGTGCCAGCAGCCAACATAACAGGGGATCAACTGAAGCTTTCTTT.

A single count supports this clone. In DNA form, the CDR3 reads TGTGCCAGCAGCGACCGGGACAGATCCTACGAGCAGTACTTC. Amino acid sequence: CASSDRDRSYEQYF. V is TRBV11-3 and J is TRBJ2-7; TRBD1 aligns across 7 bases. CDR3 length: 14 residues. The germline CDR1 and CDR2 sequences are SGHNT and YENEEA. J lost 1 base, V lost 5 bases, and 5 bases had no gene match.

This chain uses TRBV4-2 with TRBJ1-5; tentative D call: TRBD1 (5 bases). Germline V gene lookup returns CDR1 LGHNA and CDR2 YNFKEQ. The CDR3 is 17 residues long. V lost 1 base to trimming and J lost 2 bases, with 15 bases between them. CDR3 residues: CASSQAIQIGGNQPQHF. CDR3 bases: TGTGCCAGCAGCCAAGCCATCCAAATAGGGGGCAATCAGCCCCAGCATTTT.

The V call is TRBV7-2, the J call TRBJ2-7, with D hard to call. Looked up from germline, CDR1 is SGHTA and CDR2 is FQGNSA. Trimming removed 3 bases at V and 3 bases at J, with 9 bases between. The length of the CDR3 is 13 residues. This CDR3 is CASSFIPSYEQYV. CDR3 in DNA: TGTGCCAGCAGCTTTATTCCTAGCTACGAGCAGTACGTC.

This chain connects TRBV19 to TRBJ2-2; D uncertain. V lost 0 bases to trimming and J lost 7 bases, with 3 bases between them. Germline CDR1 reads LNHDA; CDR2 reads SQIVND (reference sequence). CDR3 length: 12 residues. CDR3 residues: CASSIDHGELFF. The CDR3 nucleotides read TGTGCCAGTAGTATAGATCACGGGGAGCTGTTTTTT. The variable domain in full, with the rest retrieved from reference TRBV19 and TRBJ2-2, is DGGITQSPKYLFRKEGQNVTLSCEQNLNHDAMYWYRQDPGQGLRLIYYSQIVNDFQKGDIAEGYSVSREKKESFPLTVTSAQKNPTAFYLCASSIDHGELFFGEGSRLTVL.

The V call is TRBV18, the J call TRBJ1-5; the match to TRBD1 covers 7 bases. With V trimmed by 0 bases and J by 2 bases, 10 bases remained unmatched. Germline V gene lookup returns CDR1 KGHSH and CDR2 LQKENI. This CDR3 has 18 amino acids. The CDR3 nucleotides are TGTGCCAGCTCACCACCGAGCGAGGGGGCCCTGGGCAATCAGCCCCAGCATTTT. This gives the protein CASSPPSEGALGNQPQHF.

The chain carries TRBV18 and TRBJ1-1; no clear D gene. Germline CDR1 is KGHSH and CDR2 is LQKENI. V lost 0 bases to trimming and J lost 4 bases, with 9 bases between them. The CDR3 is made up of 14 amino acids. The CDR3: CASSPPQQLTEAFF. The CDR3 DNA reads as TGTGCCAGCTCACCACCACAGCAACTCACTGAAGCTTTCTTT.

The chain is built from TRBV19 and TRBJ2-2; D gene unclear. Trimming left V 3 bases short and J 6 bases short, with 8 bases between. The CDR3 consists of 13 residues. Germline V gene sequence: CDR1 LNHDA, CDR2 SQIVND (reference sequence). CDR3 in DNA: TGTGCCAGTAGTATCGCTAGTTCCGGGGAGCTGTTTTTT. Protein product: CASSIASSGELFF.

The CDR3 DNA is TGTGCCAGCAGAACAGTCAGGGACACCGGGGAGCTGTTTTTT. Translated, it gives CASRTVRDTGELFF. The chain combines TRBV6-5 with TRBJ2-2; weak D call: TRBD1 (5 bases). CDR1 MNHEY and CDR2 SVGAGI come from the germline V gene. Trimming took 6 bases from V and 3 from J, leaving 11 bases between them. CDR3 length: 14 residues.

The chain uses TRBV13 and TRBJ2-5, with D perhaps TRBD1 (6 bases). The length of the CDR3 is 15 residues. The V and J ends lost 0 bases and 5 bases respectively, with 13 bases between them. Germline V lookup: CDR1 PRHDT, CDR2 FYEKMQ (reference sequence). CDR3 in amino acids: CASSLGRGPPETQYF. As DNA, the CDR3 is TGTGCCAGCAGCTTAGGCAGGGGACCCCCGGAGACCCAGTACTTC.

This clone occurred a few times. J is TRBJ2-2 and V is TRBV18; tentative D call: TRBD2 (5 bases). The CDR3 totals 14 residues. CDR1 is KGHSH and CDR2 is LQKENI in the germline V gene. With 7 bases removed from V and 7 bases from J, the gap between germline ends came to 16 bases. The DNA of the CDR3 is TGTGCCAGCTTGAGTCAGAGGGCCGACGGGGAGCTGTTTTTT. This translates into CASLSQRADGELFF.

CDR3 bases: TGCAGCGTTGTTCAGGGAAACTATGGCTACACCTTC. It specifies CSVVQGNYGYTF. V usage is TRBV29-1 and J usage is TRBJ1-2; perhaps TRBD1 as D (5 bases). The CDR3 extends over 12 amino acids. CDR1 and CDR2 from the germline V gene are SQVTM and ANQGSEA. The V end was cut by 4 bases, the J end by 2 bases, with 8 bases between.

The chain couples TRBV19 to TRBJ2-3; the match to TRBD2 covers 10 bases. The junction had 9 bases not matched to a gene; V was cut back by 4 bases and J by 2 bases. CDR1 is LNHDA and CDR2 is SQIVND in the germline V gene (reference sequence). This CDR3 spans 17 amino acids. In DNA, the CDR3 is TGTGCCAGTAGTACCACCTGGACTAGCGGACTCACAGATACGCAGTATTTT. The encoded protein is CASSTTWTSGLTDTQYF.

This chain joins TRBV30 and TRBJ1-4; a weak D match, TRBD1 (5 bases). Germline lookup yields CDR1 GTSNPN and CDR2 SVGIG (reference sequence). CDR3 length: 12 amino acids. The germline V and J ends were trimmed by 3 bases and 13 bases, with 15 bases remaining between them. For the CDR3, the DNA is TGTGCCTGGAGGTTTGGGGCAGCGGGACTGTTTTTT. Translation: CAWRFGAAGLFF.

In DNA, the CDR3 is TGTGCCAGCAGCGTAGAAGGGGGAGCGGGCCTAGCCTACGAGCAGTACTTC. Translation gives CASSVEGGAGLAYEQYF. The V and J genes are TRBV9 and TRBJ2-7; D tentatively fits TRBD1 or TRBD2 (6 bases each). This CDR3 has 17 residues. The V gene's germline CDR1 is SGDLS and CDR2 YYNGEE. Trimming pared 0 bases from V and 2 bases from J, leaving 18 bases between.

This clone was seen more than once but under ten times. The V gene is TRBV7-2, the J gene TRBJ2-3, with D perhaps assigned TRBD1 or TRBD2 (7 bases each). CDR1 and CDR2 (germline): SGHTA, FQGNSA. This CDR3 contains 16 residues. Trimming removed 4 bases from V and 4 bases from J, with 18 bases in between. The CDR3 spells CASSWPWGGGSDTQYF. CDR3 in DNA: TGTGCCAGCAGCTGGCCCTGGGGAGGGGGCTCAGATACGCAGTATTTT.

This chain uses TRBV7-8 with TRBJ1-4; the match to TRBD1 covers 8 bases. V trimming: 5 bases; J trimming: 7 bases; junction bases outside the gene matches: 6. This CDR3 is built from 14 residues. Looked up from germline, CDR1 is SGHVS and CDR2 is FQNEAQ. The CDR3 spells CASSPRGRGEKLFF. CDR3 DNA: TGTGCCAGCAGCCCCAGGGGGCGGGGTGAAAAACTGTTTTTT.

This chain joins TRBV30 and TRBJ2-3, with 7 bases aligning to TRBD2. V was clipped by 5 bases and J by 2 bases; unmatched bases: 7. The germline V gene has CDR1 GTSNPN and CDR2 SVGIG (reference sequence). This CDR3 has 14 residues. The CDR3 region is CAWDRGDHTDTQYF. Here the CDR3 DNA reads TGTGCCTGGGACCGGGGGGACCACACAGATACGCAGTATTTT.

This clone has only one observation. At one end, the junction sequence differs from germline, possibly due to a read error. V gene TRBV18 combines with J gene TRBJ1-1; D may be TRBD1 (6 bases). Germline-derived CDR1 and CDR2 are KGHSH and LQKENI. The CDR3 sequence is 12 residues long. The CDR3 DNA sequence: TGTGCCAGCCCCGTTACGGGGGGCGTCATGATGTTT. Translating gives CASPVTGGVMMF.